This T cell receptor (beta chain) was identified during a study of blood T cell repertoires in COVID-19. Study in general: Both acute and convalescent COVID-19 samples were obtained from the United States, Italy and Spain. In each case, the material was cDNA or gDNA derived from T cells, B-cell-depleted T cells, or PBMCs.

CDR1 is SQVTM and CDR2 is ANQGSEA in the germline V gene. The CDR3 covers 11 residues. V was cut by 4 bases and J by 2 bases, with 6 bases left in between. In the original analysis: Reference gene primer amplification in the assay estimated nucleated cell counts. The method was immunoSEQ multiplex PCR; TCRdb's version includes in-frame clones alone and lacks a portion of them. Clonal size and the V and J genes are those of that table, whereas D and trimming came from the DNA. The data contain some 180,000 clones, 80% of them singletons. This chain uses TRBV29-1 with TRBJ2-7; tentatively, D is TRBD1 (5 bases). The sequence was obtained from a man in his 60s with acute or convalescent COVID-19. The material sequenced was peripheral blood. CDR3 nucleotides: TGCAGCGTTGTGACAGCCTACGAGCAGTACTTC. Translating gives CSVVTAYEQYF.